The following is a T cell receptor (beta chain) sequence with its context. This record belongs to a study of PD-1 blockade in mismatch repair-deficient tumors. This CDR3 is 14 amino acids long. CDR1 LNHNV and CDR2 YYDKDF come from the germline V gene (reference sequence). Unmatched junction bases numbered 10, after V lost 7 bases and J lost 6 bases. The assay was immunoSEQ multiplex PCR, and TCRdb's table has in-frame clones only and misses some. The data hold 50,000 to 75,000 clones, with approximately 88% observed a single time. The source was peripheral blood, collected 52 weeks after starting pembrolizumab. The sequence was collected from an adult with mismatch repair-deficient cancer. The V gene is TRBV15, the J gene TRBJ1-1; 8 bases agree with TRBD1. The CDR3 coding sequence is TGTGCCACCACCAAGACAGGGGTACGCGCTGAAGCTTTCTTT. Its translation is CATTKTGVRAEAFF. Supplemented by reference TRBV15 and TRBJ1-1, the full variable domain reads DAMVIQNPRYQVTQFGKPVTLSCSQTLNHNVMYWYQQKSSQAPKLLFHYYDKDFNNEADTPDNFQSRRPNTSFCFLDIRSPGLGDTAMYLCATTKTGVRAEAFFGQGTRLTVV.